This TCR beta chain was documented in a study of T cell repertoires in cytomegalovirus infection. Across the whole study: Matching HLA type, along with CMV infection, was indicated by public TCR beta signatures.

This clonotype came up once. Its specificity is not known. At one of its ends the junction is not consistent with the germline gene, which may arise from a read error. A single record per CDR3 protein comes from TCRdb applying MiXCR to the reads. The table records about 740,000 distinct CDR3 sequences, under 40% of them present only once. Study-wide findings and caveats: Cumulated frequencies of public TCR beta families served to identify carriers of CMV plus the relevant HLA. The response measured ex vivo was dominated by TCR beta clonotypes (HLA-C-restricted and CMV-specific).

From germline, CDR1 is MRHNA and CDR2 SNTAGT. The CDR3 covers 16 residues. The chain is built from TRBV6-4 and TRBJ2-1, with 8 bases lining up with TRBD2. Sequenced sample: PBMCs. The clonotype was recovered from a human donor in good health (CMV status not recorded). Some clones in this sample may be carry-over from other donors' samples. The DNA of the CDR3 is TGTGCCAGCAGCAGGATGAGCGGGAGTGGTAACGATGAGCAGTTGTTC. Translated, it gives CASSRMSGSGNDEQLF.